The source of this T cell receptor (beta chain) is a study of blood T cell repertoires in COVID-19. Assay: immunoSEQ multiplex PCR; the TCRdb copy retains only in-frame clones and omits some. The top ten clones hold roughly 1.7% of a sample with 95,000 to 100,000 clones, around 88% of them seen once. V was trimmed by 5 bases and J by 6 bases, leaving 14 bases between them. The V gene's germline CDR1 is MNHEY and CDR2 SMNVEV (reference sequence). The CDR3 length is 14 residues. This clone was observed a few times. The sequence was obtained from a man older than 75 with acute or convalescent COVID-19. What was sequenced was peripheral blood. J is TRBJ1-5 and V is TRBV27; D unresolved. The CDR3 reads CASSGRVVGQPQHF. The CDR3 nucleotides read TGTGCCAGCAGTGGGCGGGTAGTGGGTCAGCCCCAGCATTTT.